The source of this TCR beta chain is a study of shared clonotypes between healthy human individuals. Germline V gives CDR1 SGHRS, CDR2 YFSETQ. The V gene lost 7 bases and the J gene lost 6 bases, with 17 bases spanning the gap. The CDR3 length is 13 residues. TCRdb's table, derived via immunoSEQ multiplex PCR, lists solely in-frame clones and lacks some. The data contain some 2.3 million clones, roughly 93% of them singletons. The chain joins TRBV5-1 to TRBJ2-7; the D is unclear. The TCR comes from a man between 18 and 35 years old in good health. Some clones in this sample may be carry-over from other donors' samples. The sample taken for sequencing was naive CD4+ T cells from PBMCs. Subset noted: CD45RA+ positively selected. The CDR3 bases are TGCGCCAGCGTCCCGGATAAGGTGGGCGAGCAGTACTTC. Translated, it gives CASVPDKVGEQYF.